The rows below give T cell receptor beta chains drawn from one sample of a study of cytotoxic CD8 clonotypes in ibrutinib-treated CLL. The assay was immunoSEQ multiplex PCR, and TCRdb's table has in-frame clones only and misses some. This sample carries 20,000 to 30,000 clones, 65% to 80% of them seen once, and the ten largest clones take approximately 46%. The source was PBMCs, collected after 12 months of ibrutinib treatment. The receptors were sampled from a human donor with chronic lymphocytic leukemia. Both conserved end residues are part of each CDR3. A D gene is named only where the DNA matches it firmly. The size of a clone is reported for some rows only, either as once, few or many, or as a class for expanded clones.

CDR3nt | CDR3aa | v_gene | d_gene | abundance | j_gene
TGTGCCAGCAGTCCCTACAGGGGGCAGCGCACAGATACGCAGTATTTT | CASSPYRGQRTDTQYF | TRBV27 | TRBD1 | - | TRBJ2-3
TGTGCCAGCAGCTTAGGGCCGGCAGGGGGTCAAGAGACCCAGTACTTC | CASSLGPAGGQETQYF | TRBV7-8 | TRBD1 | - | TRBJ2-5
TGTGCCAGCAGCTTAGCGGGGAACACTGAAGCTTTCTTT | CASSLAGNTEAFF | TRBV11-3 | - | - | TRBJ1-1
TGTGCCAGCAGTGTGGGGGACTATGGCTACACCTTC | CASSVGDYGYTF | TRBV6-5 | - | medium-sized | TRBJ1-2
TGTGCCAGCAGTTTTCCCCAGGGGCCCCAAGAGACCCAGTACTTC | CASSFPQGPQETQYF | TRBV27 | - | - | TRBJ2-5
TGTGCCAGCAGTTCCTTACATCGGAACACTGAAGCTTTCTTT | CASSSLHRNTEAFF | TRBV6-5 | - | - | TRBJ1-1
TGTGCCAGTAGTATTTCCCGGGGTGGGGCCAACGTCCTGACTTTC | CASSISRGGANVLTF | TRBV19 | - | - | TRBJ2-6
TGTGCCACCAGTGGACTAGCCGGCACAGATACGCAGTATTTT | CATSGLAGTDTQYF | TRBV15 | TRBD2 | - | TRBJ2-3
TGTGCCAGCAGTTATCCGACAGGGAGAGGGCCCGGGGAGCTGTTTTTT | CASSYPTGRGPGELFF | TRBV6-5 | TRBD1 | - | TRBJ2-2
TGTGCCAGCAGCTTAGAAGCGGGGCGGCAAGAGACCCAGTACTTC | CASSLEAGRQETQYF | TRBV7-9 | TRBD2 | - | TRBJ2-5
TGTGCCAGCAGCTGGACTAGCGGGGGCCCTTTCTTC | CASSWTSGGPFF | TRBV7-2 | TRBD2 | - | TRBJ2-1
TGTGCCAGCAGCGTAGTTCCGAATGAAAAACTGTTTTTT | CASSVVPNEKLFF | TRBV9 | - | - | TRBJ1-4
TGTGCCAGCAGTAGCGGACCCACAGATACGCAGTATTTT | CASSSGPTDTQYF | TRBV6-4 | - | - | TRBJ2-3
TGCGCCAGCAGCGCAGACAGGGGGACCTACAATGAGCAGTTCTTC | CASSADRGTYNEQFF | TRBV5-1 | TRBD1 | - | TRBJ2-1
TGTGCCACCAGCAGCGGTGGAAACACCATATATTTT | CATSSGGNTIYF | TRBV15 | - | - | TRBJ1-3
TGTGCCATCGGCACAACGAACACCGGGGAGCTGTTTTTT | CAIGTTNTGELFF | TRBV10-3 | - | once | TRBJ2-2
TGCGCCAGCAGCCAAGAGTTTGTGGGCCTCGCTGAAGCTTTCTTT | CASSQEFVGLAEAFF | TRBV4-3 | - | few | TRBJ1-1
TGTGCCAGCTCACCAGCTAGCGGGGGGGCCTCATTGGAGACCCAGTACTTC | CASSPASGGASLETQYF | TRBV18 | TRBD2 | - | TRBJ2-5
TGTGCCAGCAGTCCGCGGGTAGCTACAGAGACCTATGGCTACACCTTC | CASSPRVATETYGYTF | TRBV21-1 | - | - | TRBJ1-2
TGCAGTGCTACAGGGGGTGAGACCCAGTACTTC | CSATGGETQYF | TRBV20-1 | TRBD1 | - | TRBJ2-5
TGTGCCAGCAGTTTAAGACAGGGTGGGACCCAGTACTTC | CASSLRQGGTQYF | TRBV27 | TRBD1 | - | TRBJ2-5
TGTGCCAGCAGCCAAATATCGGGGAGGGAGCTGTTTTTT | CASSQISGRELFF | TRBV7-8 | - | - | TRBJ2-2
TGTGCCAGCAGCCCCATTGGGGGGAATGAGCAGTTCTTC | CASSPIGGNEQFF | TRBV11-2 | - | few | TRBJ2-1
TGTGCCAAGGGGGCATTAACCATTCAGTACTTC | CAKGALTIQYF | TRBV11-2 | TRBD1 | - | TRBJ2-4
TGTGCCAGCAGCTTGGGGGGAAATGAGCAGTTCTTC | CASSLGGNEQFF | TRBV5-6 | - | - | TRBJ2-1
TGCGCCAGCAGCTTCGGACTAGCGGGGGGATATGAGTTCTTC | CASSFGLAGGYEFF | TRBV5-1 | TRBD2 | - | TRBJ2-1